This entry features one T cell receptor (beta chain) sequence. The data were obtained in a study of T cell changes during pregnancy in multiple sclerosis. Sequencing used immunoSEQ multiplex PCR; TCRdb keeps in-frame clones, though not all of them. The sample has 50,000 to 60,000 clones; under 95% are singletons. The V gene's germline CDR1 is SGHVS and CDR2 FQNEAQ. There are 15 residues in the CDR3. Trimming cost V 7 bases and J 1 base, with 13 bases left between them. The sequence came from a female donor in good health, enrolled as a control in a pregnancy study. Sequencing was performed on peripheral blood, taken after pregnancy. V and J are TRBV7-8 and TRBJ1-4; no reliable D call. CDR3 sequence reads: CASILLPGTNEKLFF. As DNA, the CDR3 is TGTGCCAGCATCCTACTCCCCGGAACTAATGAAAAACTGTTTTTT.